This T cell receptor (beta chain) was captured in a study of CD8 T cells in Susac syndrome. Included as multiple sclerosis controls were treatment-naive patients who had stable or active relapsing-remitting disease. In contrast to the negatively isolated CD8+ and CD4+ T cells, TEMRA cells were FACS-enriched. The V gene's germline CDR1 is SGHDN and CDR2 FVKESK. This CDR3 has 14 amino acids. With 2 bases clipped from V and 7 bases from J, the junction kept 5 bases outside the gene matches. Random hexamers primed reverse transcription of 0.5 to 1 ug RNA. Multiplex immunoSEQ PCR targeted 54 Vbeta and 13 Jbeta TCR beta segments. TCRdb itself ran the immunoSEQ multiplex PCR reads through MiXCR, one entry per CDR3 protein. The repertoire holds roughly 150,000 distinct CDR3 sequences, with roughly 94% as singletons.

Sequences were obtained from CD4+ T cells from PBMCs. This receptor was obtained from a human donor with multiple sclerosis. The V gene is TRBV14, the J gene TRBJ1-2, with 9 bases identical to TRBD1. DNA of the CDR3: TGTGCCAGCAGCCAAACGACAGGGGGAGTTGGCTACACCTTC. Amino acid sequence: CASSQTTGGVGYTF.